In this sample, the clone carrying this TCR beta chain turned up a few times. Its antigen is as yet unknown. Germline V CDR1 and CDR2: MNHEY, SVGEGT. CDR3 length: 13 residues. V shed 6 bases and J shed 0 bases, with 8 bases lying between them. This entry comes from a study of T cell repertoires in cytomegalovirus infection. Study findings and constraints: Adding up the frequency of public TCR beta families identified people who carried CMV plus the relevant HLA. Across the ex vivo response, the dominant clonotypes were HLA-C-restricted CMV-specific TCR beta clonotypes.

TCRdb analysed the reads with MiXCR anew, one entry per CDR3 protein. Of approximately 100,000 distinct CDR3 sequences in the sample, 23% are singletons; the top ten hold about 39%. The chain recombines TRBV6-2 or TRBV6-3 with TRBJ1-1; no firm D call. This receptor was taken from a human donor in good health (CMV status not recorded). Some clones in this sample may be carry-over from other donors' samples. Sequenced: CD8+ T cells from PBMCs. The CDR3 protein is CASRRALNTEAFF. The CDR3 coding sequence is TGTGCCAGCAGGAGGGCATTGAACACTGAAGCTTTCTTT.